Presented here are 28 T cell receptor beta chains from one specimen sequenced in a study of T-cell memory formation after mild COVID-19. TCRdb ran MiXCR on the 5' RACE reads and lists one entry per CDR3 protein. The table records approximately 440,000 distinct CDR3 sequences, around 20% of them present only once. What was sequenced was PBMCs or a T cell subset sorted from them (not recorded which). The origin of the receptors is an adult woman who had mild COVID-19 (a few samples of this study predate the infection). Cell type and time point are not known.

This clonotype was counted a few times. This chain uses TRBV20-1 with TRBJ1-1; tentatively, D is TRBD1 (5 bases). V was cut by 3 bases and J by 8 bases, with 16 bases left in between. This CDR3 spans 13 amino acids. The germline V gene has CDR1 DFQATT and CDR2 SNEGSKA (reference sequence). The CDR3 here is CSASQGEGIEAFF. DNA of the CDR3: TGCAGTGCTAGTCAGGGAGAGGGAATCGAAGCTTTCTTT.

A few counts support this clonotype. The chain couples TRBV14 to TRBJ1-1; 7 nucleotides line up with TRBD1. This CDR3 contains 16 residues. Looked up from germline, CDR1 is SGHDN and CDR2 is FVKESK. Unmatched junction bases numbered 8, after V lost 0 bases and J lost 4 bases. The CDR3 coding sequence is TGTGCCAGCAGCCAAGATTGGGGACAGACGGCCACTGAAGCTTTCTTT. It specifies CASSQDWGQTATEAFF. Full variable domain (rest looked up from reference TRBV14 and TRBJ1-1): EAGVTQFPSHSVIEKGQTVTLRCDPISGHDNLYWYRRVMGKEIKFLLHFVKESKQDESGMPNNRFLAERTGGTYSTLKVQPAELEDSGVYFCASSQDWGQTATEAFFGQGTRLTVV.

The CDR3 bases are TGTGCCAGCAGTTACACAGGGGATCATTCACCCCTCCACTTT. It encodes CASSYTGDHSPLHF. The V call is TRBV6-5, the J call TRBJ1-6, with 7 nucleotides matching TRBD1. The CDR3 covers 14 residues. Germline trimming cut 2 bases from V and 8 bases from J; bases unmatched to any gene: 3. Germline V CDR1 and CDR2: MNHEY, SVGAGI.

This clonotype was detected a few times. The chain joins TRBV30 to TRBJ1-2; TRBD1 matches 7 bases. This CDR3 is built from 17 residues. The V gene end was trimmed by 0 bases and the J gene end by 2 bases; junction bases not matched to a gene: 12. CDR1 and CDR2 from the germline V gene are GTSNPN and SVGIG (reference sequence). The DNA of the CDR3 is TGTGCCTGGAGTGTACTTTTCGGTGAACAGGGGAACTATGGCTACACCTTC. Amino acids: CAWSVLFGEQGNYGYTF.

This clonotype was seen a single time. The J gene is TRBJ2-2, the V gene TRBV18; 8 bases align to TRBD1. This CDR3 region has 17 residues. Germline values: CDR1 KGHSH, CDR2 LQKENI. V was pared by 1 base and J by 5 bases, with 9 bases of the junction left unmatched. CDR3 bases: TGTGCCAGCTCACCACACGGGCCAGGGGGCAGGACCGGGGAGCTGTTTTTT. Protein product: CASSPHGPGGRTGELFF.

The chain has TRBV20-1 and TRBJ2-1; TRBD1 matches 7 bases. From germline, CDR1 is DFQATT and CDR2 SNEGSKA (reference sequence). Trimming removed 2 bases from V and 5 bases from J; junction bases left unmatched: 12. The CDR3 runs to 16 residues. CDR3 sequence reads: CSARQGEPPFHNEQFF. For the CDR3, the DNA is TGCAGTGCTAGACAGGGGGAGCCACCATTTCACAATGAGCAGTTCTTC.

The J gene is TRBJ1-3, the V gene TRBV12-3 or TRBV12-4; the match to TRBD1 covers 8 bases. With 3 bases clipped from V and 4 bases from J, the junction kept 2 bases outside the gene matches. CDR3 length equals 14 residues. The CDR3 bases are TGTGCCAGCAGTTTGACAGGGGCCGGAAACACCATATATTTT. Translating it yields CASSLTGAGNTIYF.

This clonotype was counted a few times. V and J are TRBV3-1 and TRBJ2-4; TRBD2 agrees at 7 bases. This CDR3 region has 16 residues. The J segment lost 7 bases and the V segment lost 4 bases, leaving 13 bases of the junction unmatched. Germline V gives CDR1 LGHDT, CDR2 YNNKEL (reference sequence). CDR3 bases: TGTGCCAGCAGCCTACGGAGCGGGGTAAAAGGGAACATTCAGTACTTC. As protein: CASSLRSGVKGNIQYF.

This clonotype was detected only a few times. The rearrangement joins TRBV29-1 to TRBJ2-3, with 14 bases lining up with TRBD2. Germline CDR1 is SQVTM and CDR2 is ANQGSEA. The CDR3 has 17 amino acids. With 6 bases clipped from V and 0 bases from J, the junction kept 8 bases outside the gene matches. The CDR3 spells CSVTGTSGGTSTDTQYF. Written as DNA, the CDR3 is TGCAGCGTGACCGGGACTAGCGGGGGTACTAGCACAGATACGCAGTATTTT.

V gene TRBV6-6 combines with J gene TRBJ1-2, with 12 bases aligning to TRBD1. Trimming cost V 5 bases and J 7 bases; bases outside gene matches: 8. Germline CDR1 reads MNHNY; CDR2 reads SVGAGI (reference sequence). The CDR3 has 15 amino acids. CDR3 sequence (DNA): TGTGCCAGCAGTCCTCCGGGACAGGGGGCCGGTGGCTACACCTTC. This encodes CASSPPGQGAGGYTF.

This clonotype was counted only a few times. The chain links TRBV9 to TRBJ2-1; D assignment may be TRBD1 or TRBD2 (5 bases each). The V and J ends lost 6 bases and 7 bases respectively, with 14 bases between them. Germline V CDR1 and CDR2: SGDLS, YYNGEE. The CDR3 length is 13 residues. The CDR3 reads CASTGGGGNEQFF. The CDR3 DNA is TGTGCCAGCACCGGAGGTGGGGGAAATGAGCAGTTCTTC.

This clonotype was counted only a few times. This chain connects TRBV5-1 to TRBJ2-5; 13 positions agree with TRBD2. This CDR3 spans 16 amino acids. Germline values: CDR1 SGHRS, CDR2 YFSETQ. Germline trimming cut 4 bases from V and 0 bases from J; bases unmatched to any gene: 3. CDR3 DNA sequence: TGCGCCAGCAGCGGGGGACTAGCGGGGTACCAAGAGACCCAGTACTTC. Translated, it gives CASSGGLAGYQETQYF.

The rearrangement uses TRBV6-5 and TRBJ1-1, with TRBD1 as a possible D gene (5 bases). CDR1 is MNHEY and CDR2 is SVGAGI in the germline V gene. Trimming left V 4 bases short and J 7 bases short, with 16 bases between. This CDR3 contains 14 residues. The CDR3 nucleotides read TGTGCCAGCAGTTGGGACTTCAACAGTCGTGAAGCTTTCTTT. It yields the protein CASSWDFNSREAFF.

This clonotype turned up a few times. The CDR3 protein is CASSSAPGLEGETQYF. The CDR3 DNA sequence: TGCGCCAGCAGCTCAGCTCCGGGACTAGAGGGCGAGACCCAGTACTTC. The chain is built from TRBV5-1 and TRBJ2-5; 8 positions match TRBD2. CDR3 length: 16 amino acids. With V trimmed by 3 bases and J by 5 bases, 12 bases remained unmatched. Germline CDR1 SGHRS, CDR2 YFSETQ.

This clonotype was seen only once. This chain connects TRBV6-5 to TRBJ2-5; 8 bases line up with TRBD2. Germline CDR1 is MNHEY and CDR2 is SVGAGI. With V trimmed by 5 bases and J by 5 bases, 4 bases remained unmatched. CDR3 length: 13 residues. CDR3 in amino acids: CASSESGSETQYF. CDR3 nucleotide sequence: TGTGCCAGCAGTGAAAGCGGGAGTGAGACCCAGTACTTC.

The V call is TRBV12-3 or TRBV12-4, the J call TRBJ2-7; TRBD1 aligns across 8 bases. The V and J ends lost 1 base and 6 bases, in that order; junction bases with no gene match: 5. The CDR3 contains 14 residues. As DNA, the CDR3 is TGTGCCAGCAGTTTAGATTCCACAGGGGGCGAGCAGTACTTC. Translation: CASSLDSTGGEQYF.

V usage is TRBV5-1 and J usage is TRBJ2-3, with D perhaps TRBD1 (5 bases). CDR1 is SGHRS, CDR2 YFSETQ, per germline. The length of the CDR3 is 16 residues. V lost 0 bases and J lost 5, with 16 bases in between. The CDR3 here is CASSLARVLSRDTQYF. The CDR3 DNA sequence: TGCGCCAGCAGCTTGGCCAGGGTCCTATCGAGAGATACGCAGTATTTT.

V is TRBV9 and J is TRBJ2-2; D is unclear. CDR3 length: 13 amino acids. V lost 6 bases and J 6 bases, leaving 12 bases between the germline ends. Germline V lookup: CDR1 SGDLS, CDR2 YYNGEE. The chain's CDR3 is CASNPYGPGELFF. The DNA of the CDR3 is TGTGCCAGCAACCCTTACGGGCCCGGGGAGCTGTTTTTT.

V and J are TRBV12-3 or TRBV12-4 and TRBJ2-1; D possibly corresponds to TRBD2 (5 bases). V was shortened by 5 bases and J by 0 bases, with 14 bases between the two germline ends. This CDR3 is built from 16 residues. CDR3 residues: CASSPTGRSSYNEQFF. CDR3 DNA sequence: TGTGCCAGCAGTCCGACGGGGAGAAGCTCCTACAATGAGCAGTTCTTC.

The V and J genes are TRBV12-3 or TRBV12-4 and TRBJ2-7, with 8 bases identical to TRBD1. V was clipped by 5 bases and J by 3 bases; unmatched bases: 9. This CDR3 comprises 15 residues. The CDR3 here is CASSRTGPGLYEQYF. The CDR3 region has the DNA TGTGCCAGCAGTCGGACAGGGCCCGGTCTCTACGAGCAGTACTTC.

The genes are TRBV11-1 and TRBJ2-7; tentative D call: TRBD2 (6 bases). Per germline, CDR1 SGHAT and CDR2 FQDESV (reference sequence). This CDR3 contains 15 residues. Trimming removed 2 bases at V and 3 bases at J, with 14 bases between. The CDR3 nucleotides read TGTGCCAGCAGCTTACGGAGGGGCCATGACTACGAGCAGTACTTC. Translated: CASSLRRGHDYEQYF.

V usage is TRBV24-1 and J usage is TRBJ2-1; 13 bases are shared with TRBD2. The V gene end was trimmed by 1 base and the J gene end by 7 bases; junction bases not matched to a gene: 3. Germline CDR1 is KGHDR and CDR2 is SFDVKD. CDR3 size: 16 residues. The CDR3 bases are TGTGCCACCAGTGATTTTGGACTAGCGGGAGTAAATGAGCAGTTCTTC. This sequence encodes CATSDFGLAGVNEQFF.

The J gene is TRBJ2-1, the V gene TRBV3-1, with D tentatively TRBD2 (5 bases). The germline V and J ends were trimmed by 0 bases and 4 bases, with 13 bases remaining between them. Germline values: CDR1 LGHDT, CDR2 YNNKEL (reference sequence). This CDR3 region has 16 residues. The CDR3: CASSQERLAAYNEQFF. For the CDR3, the DNA is TGTGCCAGCAGCCAAGAACGTCTAGCTGCTTACAATGAGCAGTTCTTC.

The chain joins TRBV9 to TRBJ1-2, with no clear D. The CDR3 has 15 amino acids. V lost 0 bases and J lost 4, with 13 bases in between. CDR1 and CDR2 (germline): SGDLS, YYNGEE. This chain's CDR3 is CASSVGGGPGYGYTF. Written as DNA, the CDR3 is TGTGCCAGCAGCGTAGGAGGAGGACCAGGCTATGGCTACACCTTC.

This clonotype was detected only a few times. V is TRBV10-3 and J is TRBJ2-2, with D perhaps assigned TRBD1 or TRBD2 (5 bases each). V was clipped by 10 bases and J by 2 bases, with 17 bases between them. The CDR3 contains 15 residues. The V gene's germline CDR1 is ENHRY and CDR2 SYGVKD. CDR3 protein: CATLGPGPNTGELFF. DNA for the CDR3: TGTGCCACTTTAGGACCGGGACCCAACACCGGGGAGCTGTTTTTT.

This clonotype was seen a handful of times. The chain employs TRBV12-3 or TRBV12-4 and TRBJ1-6; the D is unclear. The V gene lost 3 bases and the J gene lost 1 base, with 10 bases spanning the gap. The CDR3 extends over 16 amino acids. CDR3 nucleotide sequence: TGTGCCAGCAGTTTTGGGGAGAGGTCCTATAATTCACCCCTCCACTTT. It specifies CASSFGERSYNSPLHF.

This clonotype was seen ten or more times. This sequence joins TRBV6-2 or TRBV6-3 and TRBJ2-1; D possibly uses TRBD1 or TRBD2 (5 bases each). The germline V gene has CDR1 MNHEY and CDR2 SVGEGT. The CDR3 has 11 amino acids. The ends were cut back, 11 bases at V and 7 bases at J, with 12 bases in the middle. CDR3 in amino acids: CASSWGNEQFF. DNA of the CDR3: TGTGCCTCCTCTTGGGGGAATGAGCAGTTCTTC.

This clonotype was detected a few times. The V gene is TRBV2, the J gene TRBJ2-7, with 7 bases aligning to TRBD1. Germline V gene data show CDR1 as SNHLY and CDR2 as FYNNEI. CDR3 length: 14 amino acids. J was trimmed by 0 bases and V by 7 bases; bases with no gene match: 6. The CDR3 region is CASIGQVNSYEQYF. DNA of the CDR3: TGTGCCAGCATAGGACAGGTGAACTCCTACGAGCAGTACTTC.